This T cell receptor (beta chain) was recorded in a study of siplizumab effects on memory and regulatory T cells. V lost 5 bases and J 2 bases, leaving 23 bases between the germline ends. CDR3 length equals 19 residues. Germline V lookup: CDR1 SGHRS, CDR2 YFSETQ. Data came from immunoSEQ multiplex PCR; TCRdb stores just in-frame clones and leaves some out. The table includes around 100,000 clones, about 95% detected once. The J gene is TRBJ2-6, the V gene TRBV5-1; a possible D gene is TRBD1 (5 bases). The sample taken for sequencing was non-Treg CD4+ T cells sorted from blood. The source is a human donor in good health. The CDR3 DNA reads as TGCGCCAGCAGTCCTGCGACAGTCGGTGCTTTAACTGGGGCCAACGTCCTGACTTTC. Its protein is CASSPATVGALTGANVLTF.